This entry features one T cell receptor beta chain sequence. The entry originates in a study of blood T cell repertoires in COVID-19. The wider study: Specimens from acute and convalescent COVID-19 originated in the United States, Italy and Spain. PBMCs, B-cell-depleted T cells, or T cells provided the cDNA or gDNA that made up the material.

Trimming removed 3 bases from V and 7 bases from J; junction bases left unmatched: 16. The CDR3 loop spans 17 amino acids. Germline V gene sequence: CDR1 MGHRA, CDR2 YSYEKL. Original processing methods: Scientists estimated how many nucleated cells there were by amplifying reference gene primers. Clones were read by immunoSEQ multiplex PCR, and TCRdb kept only the in-frame ones, dropping some. That table gives V, J and clone size, and the DNA gave D and trimming. The sample lists tens of thousands of clones; under 90% were seen once. This TCR was sampled from a man between 60 and 75 years old with acute or convalescent COVID-19. The chain combines TRBV4-1 with TRBJ2-7; 9 bases are shared with TRBD1. Sequencing was performed on peripheral blood. CDR3 sequence reads: CASSHKFPGQGADEQYF. In DNA form, the CDR3 reads TGCGCCAGCAGCCATAAATTCCCGGGACAGGGAGCGGATGAGCAGTACTTC.